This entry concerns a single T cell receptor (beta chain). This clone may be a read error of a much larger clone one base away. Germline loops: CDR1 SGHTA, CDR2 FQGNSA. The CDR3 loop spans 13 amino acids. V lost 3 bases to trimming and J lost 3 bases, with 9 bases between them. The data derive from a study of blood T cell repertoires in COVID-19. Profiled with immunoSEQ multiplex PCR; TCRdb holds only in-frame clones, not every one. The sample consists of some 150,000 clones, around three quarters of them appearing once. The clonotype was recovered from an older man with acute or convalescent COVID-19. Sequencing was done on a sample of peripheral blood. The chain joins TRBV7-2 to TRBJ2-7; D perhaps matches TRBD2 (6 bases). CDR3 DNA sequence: TGTGCCAGCAGCTTGAACGGGGGCTACGAGCAGTACTTC. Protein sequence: CASSLNGGYEQYF.